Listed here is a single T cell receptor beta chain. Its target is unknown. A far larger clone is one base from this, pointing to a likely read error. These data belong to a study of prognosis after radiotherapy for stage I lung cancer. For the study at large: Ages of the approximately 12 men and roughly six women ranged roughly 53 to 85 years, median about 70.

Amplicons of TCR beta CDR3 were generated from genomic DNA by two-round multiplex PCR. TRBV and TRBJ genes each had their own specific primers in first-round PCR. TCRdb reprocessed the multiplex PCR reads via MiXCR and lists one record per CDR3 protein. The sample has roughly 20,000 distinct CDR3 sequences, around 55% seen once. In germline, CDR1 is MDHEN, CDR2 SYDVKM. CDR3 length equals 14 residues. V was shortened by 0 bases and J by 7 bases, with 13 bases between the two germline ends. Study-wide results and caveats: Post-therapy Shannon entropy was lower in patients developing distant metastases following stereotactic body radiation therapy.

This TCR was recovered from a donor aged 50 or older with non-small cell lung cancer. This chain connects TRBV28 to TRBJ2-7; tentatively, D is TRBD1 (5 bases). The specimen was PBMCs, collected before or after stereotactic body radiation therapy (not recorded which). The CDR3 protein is CASSLWATQGEQYF. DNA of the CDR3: TGTGCCAGCAGTTTATGGGCCACCCAGGGTGAGCAGTACTTC.